The clone carrying this T cell receptor (beta chain) was recorded at least ten times. Its target is not known. This specimen belongs to a study of molecular identifiers for immune sequencing clone quantification. Points from the study as a whole: Effector cells kept over 98% of their molecules in clones above 20 RNA copies, while naive cells kept under 1% there.

TCRdb reprocessed the PCR reads with MiXCR, giving one entry per CDR3 protein. The sample yields approximately 320,000 distinct CDR3 sequences, roughly 24% seen once. The CDR3 is made up of 15 amino acids. Losses at the gene ends were 0 bases for V and 6 bases for J; bases not matched to a gene: 6. The germline CDR1 and CDR2 sequences are LGHNA and YSLEER. The V gene is TRBV4-3, the J gene TRBJ1-2; 8 nucleotides align to TRBD1. The receptor was derived from a human donor in good health. Some libraries in this study had Jurkat cell RNA spiked in. The specimen sequenced was naive CD8+ T cells from blood, with Jurkat cell RNA spiked in. Subset described: FACS-sorted CD8+CD4-CCR7+CD45RA+ naive T cells. The CDR3 DNA follows: TGCGCCAGCAGCCAAGAGACAGGGGCGTACGATGGCTACACCTTC. Translation gives CASSQETGAYDGYTF.